This T cell receptor (beta chain) came from a study of T cell responses to AZD1222 COVID-19 vaccine. The assay was immunoSEQ multiplex PCR, and TCRdb's table has in-frame clones only and misses some. The table has approximately 77,000 clones, just over 90% seen once. Overall study findings and caveats: It was only a handful of AZD1222 recipients who were seropositive at baseline. CD4 TCRs linked to vaccination spanned spike, dominating at 160-218 and 743-854.

The V end lost 0 bases, the J end lost 1 base, and 7 bases lay between the germline ends. CDR1 and CDR2 from the germline V gene are ENHRY and SYGVKD. This CDR3 region has 15 residues. On this clone itself: As yet, its antigen is unknown.

The sample was peripheral blood, taken on day 0 of MenACWY control vaccination. This receptor was taken from an adult in good health. J is TRBJ1-5 and V is TRBV10-3; D gene ambiguous. The CDR3 spells CAISESIVSNQPQHF. CDR3 bases: TGTGCCATCAGTGAGTCGATAGTCAGCAATCAGCCCCAGCATTTT.